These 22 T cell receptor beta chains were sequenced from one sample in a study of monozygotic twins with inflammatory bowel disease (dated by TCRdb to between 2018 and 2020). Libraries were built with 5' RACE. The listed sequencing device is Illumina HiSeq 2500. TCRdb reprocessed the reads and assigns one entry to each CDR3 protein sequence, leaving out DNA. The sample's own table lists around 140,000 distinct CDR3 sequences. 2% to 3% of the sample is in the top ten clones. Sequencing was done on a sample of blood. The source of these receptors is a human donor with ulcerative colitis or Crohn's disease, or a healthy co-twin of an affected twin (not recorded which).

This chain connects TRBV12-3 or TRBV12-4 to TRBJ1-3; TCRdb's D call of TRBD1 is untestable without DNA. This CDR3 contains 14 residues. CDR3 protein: CASARISIGNTIYF.

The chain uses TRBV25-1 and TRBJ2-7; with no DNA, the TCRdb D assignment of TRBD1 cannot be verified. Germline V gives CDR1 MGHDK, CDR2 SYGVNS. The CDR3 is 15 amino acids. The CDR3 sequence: CASSGGAPGPYEQYF.

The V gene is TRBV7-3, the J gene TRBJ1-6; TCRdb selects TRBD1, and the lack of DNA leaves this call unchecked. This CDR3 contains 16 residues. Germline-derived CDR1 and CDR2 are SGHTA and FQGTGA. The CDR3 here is CASSLSSRQYNSPLHF. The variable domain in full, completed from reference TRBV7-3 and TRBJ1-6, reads GAGVSQTPSNKVTEKGKYVELRCDPISGHTALYWYRQSLGQGPEFLIYFQGTGAADDSGLPNDRFFAVRPEGSVSTLKIQRTERGDSAVYLCASSLSSRQYNSPLHFGNGTRLTVT.

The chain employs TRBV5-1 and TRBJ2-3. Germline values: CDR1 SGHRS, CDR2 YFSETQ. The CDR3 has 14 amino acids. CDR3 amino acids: CASSLDRGPDTQYF.

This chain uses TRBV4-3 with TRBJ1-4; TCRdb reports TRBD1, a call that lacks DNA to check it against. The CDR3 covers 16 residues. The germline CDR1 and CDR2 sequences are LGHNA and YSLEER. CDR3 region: CASSLAPGQGKEKLFF.

This CDR3 reads CASSLGAGSSYNEQFF. The rearrangement links TRBV11-2 to TRBJ2-1. CDR1 SGHAT and CDR2 FQNNGV come from the germline V gene. The CDR3 loop spans 16 amino acids.

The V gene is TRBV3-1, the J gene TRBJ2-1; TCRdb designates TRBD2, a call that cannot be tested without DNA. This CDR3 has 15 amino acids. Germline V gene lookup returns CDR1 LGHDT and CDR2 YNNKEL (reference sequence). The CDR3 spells CASSQGGGSYNEQFF.

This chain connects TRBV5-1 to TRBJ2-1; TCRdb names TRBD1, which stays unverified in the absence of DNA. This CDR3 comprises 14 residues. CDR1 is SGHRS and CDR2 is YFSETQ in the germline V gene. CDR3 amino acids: CASTRQGIYNEQFF.

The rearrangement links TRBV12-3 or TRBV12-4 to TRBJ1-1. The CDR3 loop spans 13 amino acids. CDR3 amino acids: CASSIVAFTEAFF.

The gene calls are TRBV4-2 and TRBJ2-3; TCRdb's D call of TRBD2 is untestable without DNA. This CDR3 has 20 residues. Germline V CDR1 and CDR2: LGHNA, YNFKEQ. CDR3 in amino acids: CASSPLGAGGQWGQTDTQYF.

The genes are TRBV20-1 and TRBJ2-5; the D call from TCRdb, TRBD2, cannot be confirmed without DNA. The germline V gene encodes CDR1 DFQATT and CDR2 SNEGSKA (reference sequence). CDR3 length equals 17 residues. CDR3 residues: CSARDRTSGRTQETQYF.

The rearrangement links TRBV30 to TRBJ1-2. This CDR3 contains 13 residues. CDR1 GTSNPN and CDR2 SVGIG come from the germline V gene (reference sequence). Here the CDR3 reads CAWSVSVSGGYTF.

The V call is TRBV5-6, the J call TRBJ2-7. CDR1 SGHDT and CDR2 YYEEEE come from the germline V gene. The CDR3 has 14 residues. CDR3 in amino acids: CASSFDSASYEQYF.

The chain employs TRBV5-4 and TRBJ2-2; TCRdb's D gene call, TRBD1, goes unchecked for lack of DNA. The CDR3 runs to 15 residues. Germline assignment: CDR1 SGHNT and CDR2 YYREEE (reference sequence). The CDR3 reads CASSLRGGGTGELFF.

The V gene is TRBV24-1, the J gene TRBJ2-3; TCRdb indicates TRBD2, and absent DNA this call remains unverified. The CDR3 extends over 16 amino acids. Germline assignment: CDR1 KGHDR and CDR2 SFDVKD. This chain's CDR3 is CATSDSGLTGADTQYF.

CDR3 in amino acids: CASSLTVTGTNHEQYF. The V and J genes are TRBV5-1 and TRBJ2-7; TCRdb picks TRBD1, but there is no DNA to check that call. This CDR3 comprises 16 residues. Looked up from germline, CDR1 is SGHRS and CDR2 is YFSETQ.

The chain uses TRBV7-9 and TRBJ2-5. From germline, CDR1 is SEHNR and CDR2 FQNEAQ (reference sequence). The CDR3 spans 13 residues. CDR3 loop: CASSFSLQETQYF.

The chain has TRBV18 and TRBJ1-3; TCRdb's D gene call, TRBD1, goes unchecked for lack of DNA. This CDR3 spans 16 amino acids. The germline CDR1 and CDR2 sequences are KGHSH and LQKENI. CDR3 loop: CASSPADRFSGNTIYF.

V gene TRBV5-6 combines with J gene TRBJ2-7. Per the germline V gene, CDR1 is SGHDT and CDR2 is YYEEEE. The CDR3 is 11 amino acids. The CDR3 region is CASSNSYEQYF.

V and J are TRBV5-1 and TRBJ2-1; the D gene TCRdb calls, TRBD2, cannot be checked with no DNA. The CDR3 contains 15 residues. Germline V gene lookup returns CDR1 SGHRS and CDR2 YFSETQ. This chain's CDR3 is CASSRGGDDSDEQFF.

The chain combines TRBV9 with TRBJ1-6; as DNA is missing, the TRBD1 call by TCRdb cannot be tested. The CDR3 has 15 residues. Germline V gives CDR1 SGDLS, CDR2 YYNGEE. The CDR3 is CASSVADSYNSPLHF.

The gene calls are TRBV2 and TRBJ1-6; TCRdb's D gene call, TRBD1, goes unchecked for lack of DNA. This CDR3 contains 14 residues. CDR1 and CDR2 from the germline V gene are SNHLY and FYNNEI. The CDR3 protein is CASSDGAVRPPLHF.